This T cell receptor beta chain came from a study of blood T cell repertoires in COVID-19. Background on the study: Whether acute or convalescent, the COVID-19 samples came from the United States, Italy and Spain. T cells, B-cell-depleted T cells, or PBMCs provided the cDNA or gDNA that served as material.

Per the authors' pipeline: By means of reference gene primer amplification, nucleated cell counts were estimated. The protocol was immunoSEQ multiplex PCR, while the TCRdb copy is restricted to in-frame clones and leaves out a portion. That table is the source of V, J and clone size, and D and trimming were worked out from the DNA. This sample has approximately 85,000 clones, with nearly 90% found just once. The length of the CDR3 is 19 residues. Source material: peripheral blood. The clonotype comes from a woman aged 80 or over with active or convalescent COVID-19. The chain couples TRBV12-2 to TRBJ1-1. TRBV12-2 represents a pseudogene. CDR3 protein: CASRLQPADPQYLNTEAFF. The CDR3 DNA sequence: TGTGCAAGTCGCCTTCAACCAGCGGATCCCCAATATTTGAACACTGAAGCTTTCTTT.